The 32 T cell receptor beta chains below all came from one sample that was sequenced in a study of blood T cells in healthy people across ages. A second about 7 to 12 cycle PCR used barcoded and J-beta primers. TCRdb passed the 5' RACE reads through MiXCR, listing each CDR3 protein once. The profile shows 1.5 million to 2 million distinct CDR3 sequences, 28% of them singletons. Sequenced input: blood. Every receptor here comes from a woman in her twenties or thirties in good health.

The table lists this clonotype with many counts. The chain joins TRBV5-1 to TRBJ2-3, with D hard to call. This CDR3 has 12 residues. The V end was cut by 5 bases, the J end by 3 bases, with 7 bases between. Germline V gene data show CDR1 as SGHRS and CDR2 as YFSETQ. In DNA, the CDR3 is TGCGCCAGCAGTGACGGAACAGATACGCAGTATTTT. As protein: CASSDGTDTQYF.

The gene calls are TRBV7-6 and TRBJ2-1, with 7 positions matching TRBD2. V dropped 5 bases and J dropped 5; count of bases not matched to a gene: 9. The CDR3 contains 15 residues. CDR1 and CDR2 (germline): SGHVS, FNYEAQ. The CDR3: CASSQFGAGDNEQFF. The DNA of the CDR3 is TGTGCCAGCAGCCAGTTTGGGGCGGGGGACAATGAGCAGTTCTTC.

A word on this clonotype: A single base separates this from a much larger clone, so it may be a read error. This chain links TRBV28 with TRBJ2-7, with D perhaps TRBD2 (6 bases). This CDR3 is built from 15 residues. Germline loops: CDR1 MDHEN, CDR2 SYDVKM. CDR3 in DNA: TGTACCAGCAGTCCACGACTAGGGAGCTCCTACGAGCAGTACTTC. This translates into CTSSPRLGSSYEQYF. The whole variable domain, filled in from reference TRBV28 and TRBJ2-7, reads DVKVTQSSRYLVKRTGEKVFLECVQDMDHENMFWYRQDPGLGLRLIYFSYDVKMKEKGDIPEGYSVSREKKERFSLILESASTNQTSMYLCTSSPRLGSSYEQYFGPGTRLTVT.

J is TRBJ2-1 and V is TRBV20-1; D might be TRBD2 (5 bases). From germline, CDR1 is DFQATT and CDR2 SNEGSKA (reference sequence). This CDR3 contains 14 residues. The CDR3 sequence: CSAIRGRTYNEQFF. As DNA, the CDR3 is TGCAGCGCCATCCGGGGTAGGACCTACAATGAGCAGTTCTTC.

The genes are TRBV9 and TRBJ2-5; 7 bases align to TRBD1. The CDR3 runs to 14 residues. J gave up 3 bases and V 3 bases, and 5 bases lay outside the gene matches. Germline values: CDR1 SGDLS, CDR2 YYNGEE. CDR3 in amino acids: CASSEQGSKETQYF. In DNA, the CDR3 is TGTGCCAGCAGCGAACAGGGGTCCAAAGAGACCCAGTACTTC.

This clonotype was detected only a few times. The DNA for the CDR3 is TGCAGCGTTGCAGCGGGGGGATTCCAAGAGACCCAGTACTTC. Its protein product is CSVAAGGFQETQYF. V and J are TRBV29-1 and TRBJ2-5; 9 positions match TRBD2. This CDR3 comprises 14 residues. Germline V gene data show CDR1 as SQVTM and CDR2 as ANQGSEA. V lost 4 bases to trimming and J lost 1 base; unmatched junction nucleotides: 4.

This chain connects TRBV9 to TRBJ2-3; tentative D call: TRBD2 (6 bases). V was shortened by 7 bases and J by 0 bases, with 12 bases between the two germline ends. The germline gives CDR1 SGDLS, CDR2 YYNGEE. CDR3 length equals 14 residues. The CDR3 loop reads CASAGQASTDTQYF. CDR3 DNA: TGTGCCAGCGCGGGGCAGGCTAGCACAGATACGCAGTATTTT.

This clonotype has a handful of counts. The chain recombines TRBV9 with TRBJ2-5, with TRBD1 as a possible D gene (7 bases). CDR3 length: 16 residues. The germline V gene encodes CDR1 SGDLS and CDR2 YYNGEE. V shed 0 bases and J shed 6 bases, with 18 bases lying between them. The CDR3 loop is CASSVGGGGALQTQYF. In DNA form, the CDR3 reads TGTGCCAGCAGCGTAGGAGGAGGGGGCGCGTTGCAGACCCAGTACTTC. The variable domain in full, with the rest retrieved from reference TRBV9 and TRBJ2-5, is DSGVTQTPKHLITATGQRVTLRCSPRSGDLSVYWYQQSLDQGLQFLIQYYNGEERAKGNILERFSAQQFPDLHSELNLSSLELGDSALYFCASSVGGGGALQTQYFGPGTRLLVL.

This clonotype was counted a few times. The chain carries TRBV12-3 or TRBV12-4 and TRBJ2-1; 7 nucleotides line up with TRBD1. The V segment lost 5 bases and the J segment 9 bases; nucleotides outside the gene matches: 7. The CDR3 is 13 residues long. As DNA, the CDR3 is TGTGCCAGCAGTGCGGACAGGTTGCGTGAGCAGTTCTTC. Its protein product is CASSADRLREQFF.

The chain recombines TRBV6-5 with TRBJ2-7; weak D call: TRBD2 (6 bases). Germline loops: CDR1 MNHEY, CDR2 SVGAGI. The V gene lost 9 bases and the J gene lost 5 bases, with 17 bases spanning the gap. CDR3 length equals 13 residues. Written as DNA, the CDR3 is TGTGCCAGACCCGTTGGCGGGGACCACGAGCAGTACTTC. Residues: CARPVGGDHEQYF.

This clonotype showed up just a few times. The chain is built from TRBV4-2 and TRBJ2-7; D may be TRBD1 (6 bases). Trimming stripped 5 bases from V and 0 bases from J, with 17 bases between. CDR3 length: 16 amino acids. Germline V gene sequence: CDR1 LGHNA, CDR2 YNFKEQ. CDR3 loop: CASSGTGTPNSYEQYF. As DNA, the CDR3 is TGTGCCAGCAGCGGCACCGGGACACCCAACTCCTACGAGCAGTACTTC.

The gene calls are TRBV10-3 and TRBJ2-2; possibly TRBD1 for D (6 bases). The CDR3 spans 17 residues. Germline V gene data show CDR1 as ENHRY and CDR2 as SYGVKD. V was pared by 8 bases and J by 1 base, with 20 bases between. The CDR3 DNA is TGTGCCATCTCGAAAAGGGACATGGCAGAGAACACCGGGGAGCTGTTTTTT. Amino acids: CAISKRDMAENTGELFF.

This clonotype came up a few times. The chain couples TRBV15 to TRBJ1-2; D ambiguous. Germline CDR1 LNHNV, CDR2 YYDKDF (reference sequence). Trimming removed 6 bases from V and 1 base from J, with 6 bases in between. The CDR3 totals 12 residues. This CDR3 is CATSTDNYGYTF. In DNA form, the CDR3 reads TGTGCCACCAGTACGGATAACTATGGCTACACCTTC.

The V gene is TRBV2, the J gene TRBJ2-1; tentative D call: TRBD1 (6 bases). Trimming took off 3 bases at V and 2 bases at J, with 14 bases between the two ends. Per germline, CDR1 SNHLY and CDR2 FYNNEI. The CDR3 has 16 amino acids. CDR3 residues: CASSDPYREAYNEQFF. The CDR3 DNA is TGTGCCAGCAGTGACCCCTACAGGGAAGCCTACAATGAGCAGTTCTTC.

The sample holds one count of this clonotype. J is TRBJ2-1 and V is TRBV12-3 or TRBV12-4, with TRBD1 matching 8 bases. Trimming took 3 bases from V and 6 from J; bases not matched to a gene: 13. This CDR3 is 17 amino acids long. The CDR3 reads CASSFGTGIGVGNEQFF. CDR3 bases: TGTGCCAGCAGTTTCGGGACAGGCATTGGAGTTGGCAATGAGCAGTTCTTC.

This clonotype appeared once. The conserved closing phenylalanine or tryptophan is absent in this CDR3, likely reflecting a read error. The chain employs TRBV18 and TRBJ2-5; 7 bases align to TRBD2. The germline CDR1 and CDR2 sequences are KGHSH and LQKENI. The CDR3 is made up of 15 amino acids. After removal of 3 bases from V and 5 bases from J, the junction contained 9 bases not matched to a gene. CDR3 in DNA: TGTGCCAGCTCACCGCGGGGGAGTGGGATGGAGACCCAGTACTCC. Translation gives CASSPRGSGMETQYS.

This chain uses TRBV5-1 with TRBJ2-7, with TRBD1 matching over 7 bases. The CDR3 sequence is 15 residues long. Trimming cost V 6 bases and J 8 bases; bases outside gene matches: 17. The V gene's germline CDR1 is SGHRS and CDR2 YFSETQ. CDR3 DNA: TGCGCCAGCACCGACGACCGACAGGGCAGGAGAAAGCAGTACTTC. Translated, it gives CASTDDRQGRRKQYF.

This chain joins TRBV11-2 and TRBJ2-3; 9 nucleotides align to TRBD2. CDR3 length: 19 amino acids. After removal of 4 bases from V and 0 bases from J, the junction contained 14 bases not matched to a gene. Germline V gives CDR1 SGHAT, CDR2 FQNNGV. CDR3 residues: CASSSRGQRGLASTDTQYF. The DNA for the CDR3 is TGTGCCAGCAGCTCACGGGGACAGAGGGGACTAGCAAGCACAGATACGCAGTATTTT.

This clonotype was counted only a few times. The CDR3 spells CASSQGTQVDYGYTF. The CDR3, as DNA: TGTGCCAGCAGCCAGGGAACCCAGGTGGACTATGGCTACACCTTC. The rearrangement joins TRBV14 to TRBJ1-2; D gene ambiguous. Trimming stripped 3 bases from V and 3 bases from J, with 14 bases between. From germline, CDR1 is SGHDN and CDR2 FVKESK. The CDR3 contains 15 residues.

V is TRBV20-1 and J is TRBJ2-7; TRBD1 matches at 11 bases. CDR3 length equals 15 residues. Germline CDR1 DFQATT, CDR2 SNEGSKA (reference sequence). J gave up 2 bases and V 0 bases, and 3 bases lay outside the gene matches. The DNA of the CDR3 is TGCAGTGCTAGAGATGGGGACAGGGGGACCTACGAGCAGTACTTC. This encodes CSARDGDRGTYEQYF.

V and J are TRBV5-1 and TRBJ1-2, with 9 nucleotides matching TRBD1. Germline values: CDR1 SGHRS, CDR2 YFSETQ. V shed 6 bases and J 7 bases; nucleotides not matched to a gene: 4. The CDR3 extends over 12 amino acids. The DNA for the CDR3 is TGCGCCAGCAATCCGGGACAGGGTGGCTACACCTTC. Translated: CASNPGQGGYTF.

This clonotype was seen a handful of times. The chain links TRBV7-2 to TRBJ1-1; D unresolved. The V and J ends lost 2 bases and 2 bases respectively, with 9 bases between them. CDR3 length: 14 residues. Germline assignment: CDR1 SGHTA and CDR2 FQGNSA. The CDR3 nucleotides are TGTGCCAGCAGCTTAACCCTTGCTAACACTGAAGCTTTCTTT. Its protein product is CASSLTLANTEAFF.

J is TRBJ1-2 and V is TRBV20-1, with no clear D. The germline V gene encodes CDR1 DFQATT and CDR2 SNEGSKA (reference sequence). The CDR3 totals 12 residues. V dropped 3 bases and J dropped 8 bases, with 13 bases sitting between them. The CDR3 sequence: CSARYLASGYTF. CDR3 coding DNA: TGCAGTGCTAGGTATCTGGCGTCCGGCTACACCTTC.

With respect to this clonotype: This may arise from a read error, as a much more abundant clone is one base away. Here the CDR3 reads CSASLGAEGETQYF. Here the CDR3 DNA reads TGCAGTGCTAGTCTCGGGGCGGAGGGGGAGACCCAGTACTTC. V usage is TRBV20-1 and J usage is TRBJ2-5; tentative D call: TRBD2 (6 bases). CDR1 DFQATT and CDR2 SNEGSKA come from the germline V gene (reference sequence). CDR3 length: 14 residues. V shed 3 bases and J shed 5 bases, with 16 bases lying between them.

This clonotype has a count of ten or more. CDR3 in amino acids: CASSSPMQETQYF. The CDR3 bases are TGTGCCAGCAGTTCCCCCATGCAAGAGACCCAGTACTTC. The chain carries TRBV28 and TRBJ2-5; D is unresolved. The length of the CDR3 is 13 residues. Germline V gene sequence: CDR1 MDHEN, CDR2 SYDVKM. Trimming removed 4 bases from V and 2 bases from J, with 8 bases in between.

A few counts support this clonotype. The chain combines TRBV4-1 with TRBJ1-1; D is unclear. The V end was cut by 4 bases, the J end by 3 bases, with 12 bases between. The CDR3 length is 14 residues. Looked up from germline, CDR1 is MGHRA and CDR2 is YSYEKL. Here the CDR3 reads CASSLSRIDTEAFF. The CDR3 DNA is TGCGCCAGCAGCCTTTCTAGAATTGACACTGAAGCTTTCTTT.

The chain joins TRBV20-1 to TRBJ1-2; 8 bases line up with TRBD1. The CDR3 totals 12 residues. J lost 8 bases, V lost 4 bases, and 6 bases had no gene match. In germline, CDR1 is DFQATT, CDR2 SNEGSKA (reference sequence). The CDR3, as DNA: TGCAGTGCTACGGACAGGGCTGGAGGCTACACCTTC. Residues: CSATDRAGGYTF.

V gene TRBV5-1 combines with J gene TRBJ2-5; D is possibly TRBD1 (5 bases). Germline CDR1 SGHRS, CDR2 YFSETQ. V was clipped by 3 bases and J by 5 bases, with 14 bases between them. This CDR3 contains 14 residues. The CDR3 is CASSSPQGVETQYF. In DNA, the CDR3 is TGCGCCAGCAGCTCGCCCCAGGGTGTGGAGACCCAGTACTTC.

The chain employs TRBV11-2 and TRBJ2-3; tentatively, D is TRBD1 (6 bases). V was cut by 5 bases and J by 5 bases, with 11 bases left in between. CDR3 length: 13 residues. Germline loops: CDR1 SGHAT, CDR2 FQNNGV. CDR3 in DNA: TGTGCCAGCAGCGAAGCAGGGGAAGATACGCAGTATTTT. Translated, it gives CASSEAGEDTQYF.

This clonotype was counted between two and nine times. CDR3 amino acids: CASSVSLGAGQETQYF. CDR3 DNA: TGTGCCAGCAGTGTTTCCCTGGGGGCGGGCCAAGAGACCCAGTACTTC. The chain couples TRBV25-1 to TRBJ2-5; weak D call: TRBD1 (6 bases). Germline V CDR1 and CDR2: MGHDK, SYGVNS. The CDR3 loop spans 16 amino acids. Trimming took 4 bases from V and 1 from J, leaving 16 bases between them.

This clonotype has more than one count but fewer than ten. With a much larger clone just one base away, this may be a read error. The CDR3 here is CASSSGWGYGYTF. The CDR3 coding sequence is TGTGCCAGCAGCTCCGGTTGGGGCTATGGCTACACCTTC. The V and J genes are TRBV7-9 and TRBJ1-2; no reliable D call. This CDR3 has 13 amino acids. Germline CDR1 is SEHNR and CDR2 is FQNEAQ (reference sequence). The V end was cut by 4 bases, the J end by 4 bases, with 10 bases between.

This clonotype was seen repeatedly, ten times or more. The V gene is TRBV12-3 or TRBV12-4, the J gene TRBJ2-2; the match to TRBD1 covers 8 bases. V lost 7 bases to trimming and J lost 11 bases; unmatched junction nucleotides: 18. The CDR3 is 16 residues long. CDR3 bases: TGTGCCAGCACCCTAGGGCAGGGGGCGGTGCGGGGAGAGCTGTTTTTT. This translates into CASTLGQGAVRGELFF.